What follows is one T cell receptor (beta chain) and its context. Its antigen is not yet known. It has no much larger one-base neighbor in the sample; base qualities were not kept. TCRbeta CDR3 regions were amplified from genomic DNA using the immunoSEQ Assay, a bias-controlled multiplex PCR. Concerning the study's data processing: The number of nucleated cells in each sample was estimated from the amplification of reference gene primers within the assay. To quantify the absolute abundance of each unique TCRbeta CDR3 rearrangement, sequence reads were collapsed and filtered. For each sample, productive Simpson clonality was calculated as the square root of Simpson's diversity index across productive rearrangements. Held by TCRdb, this immuneACCESS table contains in-frame sequences only and omits some clones. Under half of the omission traces to an unresolved V gene where checked; the cause of the rest is unknown. The V and J calls and clone size are taken from that table; D and trimming were inferred from the DNA. Within this sample are under 250,000 clones, with 82% of them counted one time only. Less than 4% of the sample is taken by the ten largest.

Collaborating institutions collected whole blood in K2EDTA tubes following their own protocols. For TCRbeta analysis, collaborators shipped samples as frozen whole blood, isolated PBMCs, or DNA extracted from either of those sample types. V is clipped by 11 bases and J by 0 bases, and the sequence between their germline boundaries is 16 bases long. The CDR3 contains 14 residues, cysteine and phenylalanine counted. The sequence is cut down to CDR3 DNA, 42 bases in frame from base 1. Via the germline V gene, CDR1 is ENHRY and CDR2 SYGVKD. The data are from a study of blood T cell repertoires in COVID-19 (dated by TCRdb to between 2020 and 2021). Looking at the study overall: Collaborator samples came from the United States, Italy and Spain and covered acute and convalescent phases of COVID-19. A de-identified subject ID, COVID-19 status, age in years and sex were almost always included in the sample metadata. Where available, HLA class I and class II types were obtained from metadata supplied by the sample provider rather than from assay-based typing. The material from the prospective study consisted of cDNA or gDNA derived from T cells, B-cell-depleted T cells, or PBMCs. The samples were drawn from two sources: the first 160 participants of the ongoing ImmuneRACE study, and about 1,300 subjects contributed by 6 global collaborators. Subjects who had been exposed to COVID-19, were actively infected with it, or had recovered from it provided the deeply sampled blood TCRbeta repertoires that made up the dataset. A freely available public database, intended as a resource for researchers studying the immune response to SARS-CoV-2, is where the repertoires were released.

Study-level results and caveats: How much clinical and demographic metadata was included differed by source and by participant, and the metadata was provided uncurated.

This sequence was found in a woman older than 75 with acute or convalescent COVID-19. The chain is encoded by TRBV10-3 joined to TRBJ1-2; TRBD1 is possibly the D segment (6 matching bases). The sample was peripheral blood. Read as DNA, the sequence is TGTGCCTGTGGGGGGGCAGGGGCTAACTATGGCTACACCTTC. This is translated as CACGGAGANYGYTF.